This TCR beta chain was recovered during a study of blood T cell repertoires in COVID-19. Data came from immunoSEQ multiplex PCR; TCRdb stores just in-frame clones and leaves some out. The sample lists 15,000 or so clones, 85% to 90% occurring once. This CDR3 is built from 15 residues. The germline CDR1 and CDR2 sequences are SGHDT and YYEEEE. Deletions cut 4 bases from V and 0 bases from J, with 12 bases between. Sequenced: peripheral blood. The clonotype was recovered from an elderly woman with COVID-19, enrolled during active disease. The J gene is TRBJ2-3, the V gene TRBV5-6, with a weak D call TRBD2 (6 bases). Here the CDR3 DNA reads TGTGCCAGCAGCCCCGGGGGTACTAGCACAGATACGCAGTATTTT. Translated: CASSPGGTSTDTQYF.